This TCR beta chain was identified in a study of cytomegalovirus exposure and HLA in healthy donors. PCR involved 60 Vbeta and 13 Jbeta primers. Profiled with immunoSEQ multiplex PCR; TCRdb holds only in-frame clones, not every one. The profile shows 150,000 to 200,000 clones, 75% to 80% of them singletons. Looked up from germline, CDR1 is LNHDA and CDR2 is SQIVND (reference sequence). Germline trimming cut 5 bases from V and 1 base from J; bases unmatched to any gene: 9. The CDR3 sequence is 16 residues long. Study-wide results and caveats: The study listed 164 cytomegalovirus-associated TCR beta chains. Three of the chains that were CMV-associated were confirmed in vitro to be specific for CMV antigens.

Note on this clone: What it recognizes is unknown.

The receptor comes from a middle-aged man in good health and CMV-seropositive. Sequencing was carried out using PBMCs. V usage is TRBV19 and J usage is TRBJ2-5, with 8 bases lining up with TRBD1. The CDR3 nucleotides read TGTGCCAGTAGTGCCGGGACAGGAGAAATCCAAGAGACCCAGTACTTC. Translating gives CASSAGTGEIQETQYF.